This T cell receptor (beta chain) comes out of a study of blood T cell repertoires in COVID-19. V was pared by 2 bases and J by 0 bases, with 4 bases of the junction left unmatched. Germline CDR1 is SGHDN and CDR2 is FVKESK. The CDR3 has 16 residues. This table comes from immunoSEQ multiplex PCR, and its TCRdb copy is limited to in-frame clones, with some not included. Seen here are approximately 200,000 clones, about four fifths observed once, and the top ten hold 12%. The sequence derives from a man aged 40-55 years who had recovered from COVID-19. The chain combines TRBV14 with TRBJ2-1; TRBD2 matches at 7 bases. The specimen was PBMCs or T cells enriched from blood (not recorded which). CDR3 region: CASSQRGGSSYNEQFF. The CDR3 nucleotides read TGTGCCAGCAGCCAACGGGGCGGGAGCTCCTACAATGAGCAGTTCTTC.